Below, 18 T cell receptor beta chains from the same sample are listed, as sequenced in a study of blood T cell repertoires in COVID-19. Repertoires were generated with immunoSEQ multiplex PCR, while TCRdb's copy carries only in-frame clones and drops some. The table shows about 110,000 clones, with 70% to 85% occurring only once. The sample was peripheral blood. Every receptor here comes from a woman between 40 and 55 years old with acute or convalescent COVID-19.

CDR3 residues: CSASDQTVGANVLTF. For the CDR3, the DNA is TGCAGTGCTAGTGATCAGACAGTTGGGGCCAACGTCCTGACTTTC. This chain links TRBV20-1 with TRBJ2-6; weak D call: TRBD1 (5 bases). This CDR3 contains 15 residues. Trimming stripped 3 bases from V and 3 bases from J, with 12 bases between. Germline V gene sequence: CDR1 DFQATT, CDR2 SNEGSKA (reference sequence).

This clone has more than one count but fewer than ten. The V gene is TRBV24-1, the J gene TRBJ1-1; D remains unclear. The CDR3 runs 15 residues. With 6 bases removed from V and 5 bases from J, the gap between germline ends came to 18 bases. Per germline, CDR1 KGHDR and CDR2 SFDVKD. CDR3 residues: CATSSRETAGTEAFF. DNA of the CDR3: TGTGCCACCAGTTCAAGGGAGACGGCGGGGACTGAAGCTTTCTTT.

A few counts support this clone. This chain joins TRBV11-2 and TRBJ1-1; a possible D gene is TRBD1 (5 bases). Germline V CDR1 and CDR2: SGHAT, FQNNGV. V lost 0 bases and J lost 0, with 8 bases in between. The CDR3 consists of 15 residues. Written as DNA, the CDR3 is TGTGCCAGCAGCTTAGAACCGGACATGAACACTGAAGCTTTCTTT. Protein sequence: CASSLEPDMNTEAFF.

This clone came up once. The CDR3 is CAISPLPGLAGGSSYNEQFF. The CDR3 nucleotides read TGTGCCATCAGTCCCTTGCCGGGACTAGCGGGGGGCAGCTCCTACAATGAGCAGTTCTTC. This chain uses TRBV10-3 with TRBJ2-1, with 15 bases that match TRBD2. This CDR3 has 20 amino acids. CDR1 and CDR2 from the germline V gene are ENHRY and SYGVKD. V lost 5 bases, J lost 0 bases, and 11 bases stayed unmatched.

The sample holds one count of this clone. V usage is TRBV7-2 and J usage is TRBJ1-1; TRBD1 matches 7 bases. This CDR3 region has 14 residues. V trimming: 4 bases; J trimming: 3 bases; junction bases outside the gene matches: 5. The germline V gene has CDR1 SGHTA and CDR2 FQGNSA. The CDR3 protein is CASSSGTAYTEAFF. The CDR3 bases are TGTGCCAGCAGCTCCGGGACAGCTTACACTGAAGCTTTCTTT. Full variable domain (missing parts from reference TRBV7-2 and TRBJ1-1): GAGVSQSPSNKVTEKGKDVELRCDPISGHTALYWYRQSLGQGLEFLIYFQGNSAPDKSGLPSDRFSAERTGGSVSTLTIQRTQQEDSAVYLCASSSGTAYTEAFFGQGTRLTVV.

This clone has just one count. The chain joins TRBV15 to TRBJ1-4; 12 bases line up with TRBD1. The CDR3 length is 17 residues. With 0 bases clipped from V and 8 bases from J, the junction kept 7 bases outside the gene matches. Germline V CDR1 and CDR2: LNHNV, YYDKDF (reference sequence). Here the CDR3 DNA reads TGTGCCACCAGCAGAGAGGGGATCGGGACAGGGGGCGAAAAACTGTTTTTT. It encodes CATSREGIGTGGEKLFF.

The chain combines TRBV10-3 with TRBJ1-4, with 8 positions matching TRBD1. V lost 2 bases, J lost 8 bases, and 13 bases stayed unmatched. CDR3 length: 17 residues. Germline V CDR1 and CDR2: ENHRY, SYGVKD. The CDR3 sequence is CAISETPTGGLEEKLFF. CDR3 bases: TGTGCCATCAGTGAGACTCCTACAGGGGGATTGGAGGAAAAACTGTTTTTT.

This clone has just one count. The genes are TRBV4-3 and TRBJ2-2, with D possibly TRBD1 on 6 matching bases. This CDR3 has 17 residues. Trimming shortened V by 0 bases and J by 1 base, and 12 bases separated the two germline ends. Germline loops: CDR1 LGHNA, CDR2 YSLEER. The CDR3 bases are TGCGCCAGCAGCCAAGATACCAACAGGGAGAACACCGGGGAGCTGTTTTTT. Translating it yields CASSQDTNRENTGELFF.

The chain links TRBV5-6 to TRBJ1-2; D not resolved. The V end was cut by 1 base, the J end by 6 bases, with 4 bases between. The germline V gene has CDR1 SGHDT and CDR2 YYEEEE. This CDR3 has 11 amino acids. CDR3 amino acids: CASSLYNGYTF. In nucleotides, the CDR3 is TGTGCCAGCAGCTTGTACAATGGCTACACCTTC. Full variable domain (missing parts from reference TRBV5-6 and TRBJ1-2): DAGVTQSPTHLIKTRGQQVTLRCSPKSGHDTVSWYQQALGQGPQFIFQYYEEEERQRGNFPDRFSGHQFPNYSSELNVNALLLGDSALYLCASSLYNGYTFGSGTRLTVV.

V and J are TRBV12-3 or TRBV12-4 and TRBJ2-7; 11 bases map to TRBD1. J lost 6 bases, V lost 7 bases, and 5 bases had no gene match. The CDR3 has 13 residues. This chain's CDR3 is CASKGTGGFEQYF. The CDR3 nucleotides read TGTGCCAGCAAGGGGACAGGGGGTTTCGAGCAGTACTTC.

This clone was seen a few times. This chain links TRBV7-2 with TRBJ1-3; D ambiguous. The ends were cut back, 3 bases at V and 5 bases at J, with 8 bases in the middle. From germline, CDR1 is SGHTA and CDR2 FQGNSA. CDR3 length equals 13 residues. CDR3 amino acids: CASSFGVRNTIYF. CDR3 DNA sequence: TGTGCCAGCAGCTTCGGGGTGCGAAACACCATATATTTT.

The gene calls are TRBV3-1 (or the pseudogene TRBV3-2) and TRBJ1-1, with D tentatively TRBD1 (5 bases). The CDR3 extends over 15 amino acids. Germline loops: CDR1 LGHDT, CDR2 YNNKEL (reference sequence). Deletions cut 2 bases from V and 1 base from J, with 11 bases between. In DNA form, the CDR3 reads TGTGCCAGCAGCCAATTTCAGGGTTCGAACACTGAAGCTTTCTTT. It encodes CASSQFQGSNTEAFF.

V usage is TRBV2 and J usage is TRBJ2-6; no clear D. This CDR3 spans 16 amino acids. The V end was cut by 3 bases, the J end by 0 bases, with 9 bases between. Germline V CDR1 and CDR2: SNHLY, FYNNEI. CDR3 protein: CASSDDEDSGANVLTF. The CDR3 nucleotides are TGTGCCAGCAGTGATGACGAGGACTCTGGGGCCAACGTCCTGACTTTC.

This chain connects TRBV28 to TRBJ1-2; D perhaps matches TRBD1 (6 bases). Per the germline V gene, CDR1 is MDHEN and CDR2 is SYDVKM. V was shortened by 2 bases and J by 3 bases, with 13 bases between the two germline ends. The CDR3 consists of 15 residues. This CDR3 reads CASSLRQDIHYGYTF. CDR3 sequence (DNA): TGTGCCAGCAGTTTACGACAGGACATACACTATGGCTACACCTTC.

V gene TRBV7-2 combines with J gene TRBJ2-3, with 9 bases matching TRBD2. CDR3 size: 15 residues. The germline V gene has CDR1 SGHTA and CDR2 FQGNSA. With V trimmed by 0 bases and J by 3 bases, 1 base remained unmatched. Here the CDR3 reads CASSLASGGTDTQYF. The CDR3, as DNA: TGTGCCAGCAGCTTAGCTAGCGGGGGAACAGATACGCAGTATTTT. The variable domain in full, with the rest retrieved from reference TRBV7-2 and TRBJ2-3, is GAGVSQSPSNKVTEKGKDVELRCDPISGHTALYWYRQSLGQGLEFLIYFQGNSAPDKSGLPSDRFSAERTGGSVSTLTIQRTQQEDSAVYLCASSLASGGTDTQYFGPGTRLTVL.

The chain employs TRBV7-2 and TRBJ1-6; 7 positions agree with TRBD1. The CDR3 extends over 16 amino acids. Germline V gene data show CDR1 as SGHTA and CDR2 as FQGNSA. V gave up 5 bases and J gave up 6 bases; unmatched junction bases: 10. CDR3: CASSLQGPLLNSPLHF. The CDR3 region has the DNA TGTGCCAGCAGCCTACAGGGGCCCTTACTTAATTCACCCCTCCACTTT.

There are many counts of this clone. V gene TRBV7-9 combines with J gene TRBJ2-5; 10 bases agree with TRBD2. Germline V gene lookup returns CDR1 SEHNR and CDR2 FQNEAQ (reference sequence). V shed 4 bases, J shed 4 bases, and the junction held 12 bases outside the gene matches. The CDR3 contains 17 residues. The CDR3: CASSWSFASGGAETQYF. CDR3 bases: TGTGCCAGCAGCTGGTCCTTTGCTAGCGGGGGCGCAGAGACCCAGTACTTC.

The chain's CDR3 is CATRSNTGELFF. The CDR3 DNA reads TGTGCCACCCGTTCCAACACCGGGGAGCTGTTTTTT. This chain uses TRBV24-1 with TRBJ2-2; no clear D gene. CDR3 length: 12 amino acids. Germline CDR1 KGHDR, CDR2 SFDVKD. V shed 9 bases and J shed 2 bases, with 6 bases lying between them.